The entry below gives a single T cell receptor beta chain sequence along with its context. RNA isolated from unsorted whole blood supplied the blood RNA, with germline DNA also extracted. The sample originates from a study of tumor-infiltrating lymphocytes in primary liver carcinoma. The authors made TCR beta cDNA from 500 to 600 ng total RNA with a constant-region primer. ARM-PCR was slightly modified, and three nested multiplex PCR rounds with it gave rise to the TCR beta libraries. Primers for the first two PCR rounds were TRBV1-TRBV30 forward primers and a C-beta reverse primer (approximately 10 cycles per round). In TCRdb, the multiplex PCR reads were re-called with MiXCR into one record per CDR3 protein. The sample records 300,000 to 350,000 distinct CDR3 sequences, about three fifths being singletons. The CDR3 runs to 17 residues. J lost 8 bases, V lost 6 bases, and 23 bases had no gene match. The germline CDR1 and CDR2 sequences are SQVTM and ANQGSEA.

This chain links TRBV29-1 with TRBJ2-3; 7 nucleotides match TRBD2. The sequence was obtained from a woman in her 30s with primary liver carcinoma and hepatitis B virus infection. The specimen sequenced was peripheral blood. The CDR3 DNA follows: TGCAGCGTGGGGGAGGAATTCGGGAGGTGGTCACCAGTTACGCAGTATTTT. Translated, it gives CSVGEEFGRWSPVTQYF.